This is a list of T cell receptor beta chains from one sample in a study of long-term antiretroviral therapy in people with HIV. Using immunoSEQ multiplex PCR, the repertoire was profiled, and TCRdb retains in-frame clones only, with some absent. The sample contains more than 20,000 clones, roughly 79% of which appear only once. The input for sequencing was unsorted PBMCs, taken 0.5 years after starting antiretroviral therapy. The receptors stem from a man aged 18 to 30 with HIV. Each CDR3 is given with its conserved first and last residue. The D gene is left open where the match is weak. Expanded clones get a size class; other rows say once, few or many, or leave the size out.

V gene	J gene	CDR3 length	D gene	clone size	CDR3 DNA	CDR3 protein
TRBV6-1	TRBJ1-4	13	TRBD1	NA	TGTGCCAGCAGTGAAAGGGGGCGAGAAAAACTGTTTTTT	CASSERGREKLFF
TRBV27	TRBJ2-7	17	NA	NA	TGTGCCAGCAGTTCCCCCGAAGGGGCCCTCTACGCTAGGGAGCAGTACTTC	CASSSPEGALYAREQYF
TRBV2	TRBJ1-2	17	NA	NA	TGTGCCAGCAGTGAAGATCTGCAGGGCAGGTGGGGCAATGGCTACACCTTC	CASSEDLQGRWGNGYTF
TRBV28	TRBJ2-2	15	TRBD1	NA	TGTGCCAGCAGTTTGTCGACAGGGCCCGGCGGGGAGCTGTTTTTT	CASSLSTGPGGELFF
TRBV19	TRBJ1-4	16	TRBD1	NA	TGTGCCAGTAGTGGAAGCGTGGGACAGGGAAATGAAAAACTGTTTTTT	CASSGSVGQGNEKLFF
TRBV7-6	TRBJ2-1	14	NA	NA	TGTGCCAGCAGCCCTATCGGAGGGGCGAATGAGCAGTTCTTC	CASSPIGGANEQFF
TRBV7-9	TRBJ1-1	15	NA	once	TGTGCCAGCAGCTTAAGTGGGGCAGTGAACACTGAAGCTTTCTTT	CASSLSGAVNTEAFF
TRBV4-1	TRBJ2-2	15	NA	NA	TGCGCCAGCAACCCCCTGACAGGGAACACCGGGGAGCTGTTTTTT	CASNPLTGNTGELFF
TRBV27	TRBJ2-1	17	TRBD1	NA	TGTGCCAGCAGCTCCAACCGGGACAGGGGTTCCTACAATGAGCAGTTCTTC	CASSSNRDRGSYNEQFF
TRBV9	TRBJ2-5	16	NA	NA	TGTGCCAGCAGCGTAGGGTTGGATAAGTATGCGGAGACCCAGTACTTC	CASSVGLDKYAETQYF
TRBV7-2	TRBJ2-3	16	TRBD2	once	TGTGCCAGCAGCTTCGGGGGTGGGACTAGCGGAGATACGCAGTATTTT	CASSFGGGTSGDTQYF
TRBV4-3	TRBJ1-1	13	NA	NA	TGCGCCAGCAGCCCAGGAGTATACACTGAAGCTTTCTTT	CASSPGVYTEAFF
TRBV10-3	TRBJ2-1	12	NA	NA	TGTGCCATCAGTGATTCGTTCGATGAGCAGTTCTTC	CAISDSFDEQFF
TRBV7-2	TRBJ1-5	16	TRBD1	NA	TGTGCCAGCAGCTTAGCCGGGACAGACACGAATCAGCCCCAGCATTTT	CASSLAGTDTNQPQHF
TRBV18	TRBJ1-5	16	NA	NA	TGTGCCAGCTCACCATCCCACTCGGGGGGTGGTCAGCCCCAGCATTTT	CASSPSHSGGGQPQHF
TRBV10-2	TRBJ1-5	14	NA	medium-sized	TGCGCCAGCAGTGGGGGGTATAGCAATCAGCCCCAGCATTTT	CASSGGYSNQPQHF
TRBV27	TRBJ1-2	14	TRBD1	medium-sized	TGTGCCAGCAGTTGGGTCGGGACAGACTATGGCTACACCTTC	CASSWVGTDYGYTF
TRBV5-4	TRBJ1-4	13	NA	once	TGTGCCAGCAAGCTACAGGGAACGGAAAAACTGTTTTTT	CASKLQGTEKLFF
TRBV28	TRBJ1-1	14	NA	once	TGTGCCAGCAGTCAACCGGGACGTTACACTGAAGCTTTCTTT	CASSQPGRYTEAFF
TRBV10-3	TRBJ2-1	15	TRBD1	NA	TGTGCCATCAGGACCGACGGTACAGGGGTATGGGAGCAGTTCTTC	CAIRTDGTGVWEQFF
TRBV19	TRBJ2-3	15	TRBD2	NA	TGTGCCAGTATCAGGACTAGCGGGAGCACAGATACGCAGTATTTT	CASIRTSGSTDTQYF
TRBV15	TRBJ1-3	16	NA	NA	TGTGCCACCAGCAGCCGCCGGCAGGTCTCTGGAAACACCATATATTTT	CATSSRRQVSGNTIYF
TRBV19	TRBJ2-2	17	NA	NA	TGTGCCAGTAGACTCCATGACAGGCAGGTCCTGACCGGGGAGCTGTTTTTT	CASRLHDRQVLTGELFF
TRBV5-1	TRBJ2-3	16	NA	NA	TGCGCCAGCAGCTTGGGTCCTGGGGGTGGAACAGATACGCAGTATTTT	CASSLGPGGGTDTQYF
TRBV10-2	TRBJ2-5	18	TRBD2	NA	TGCGCCAGCAGCCGACACTTTATCGGGGCTAGCGGTCAAGAGACCCAGTACTTC	CASSRHFIGASGQETQYF
TRBV7-9	TRBJ2-3	16	NA	NA	TGTGCCAGCAGCTTACCGAACAGTTCTAGCACAGATACGCAGTATTTT	CASSLPNSSSTDTQYF
TRBV6-5	TRBJ2-3	15	TRBD2	NA	TGTGCCAGCAGTTACGCGGGGGGGGACACAGATACGCAGTATTTT	CASSYAGGDTDTQYF
TRBV4-3	TRBJ2-4	14	NA	NA	TGCGCCAGCAGCCACGGGACCGGGGGTAATATTCAGTACTTC	CASSHGTGGNIQYF
TRBV7-2	TRBJ2-7	15	TRBD2	NA	TGTGCCAGCAGCCCATATAGCGGGAGTCTCTACGAGCAGTACTTC	CASSPYSGSLYEQYF
TRBV10-3	TRBJ1-2	12	NA	once	TGTGCCATCAGTGTGGAGGCGGACGGCTACACCTTC	CAISVEADGYTF
TRBV7-9	TRBJ1-3	13	NA	NA	TGTGCCAGCAGCGCAGGGAGGGAAAACACCATATATTTT	CASSAGRENTIYF
TRBV6-5	TRBJ1-5	14	NA	NA	TGTGCCAGCAGTTCGGCTTACTCAAATCAGCCCCAGCATTTT	CASSSAYSNQPQHF
TRBV5-4	TRBJ2-3	17	TRBD2	NA	TGTGCCAGCAGCTTGGGAGCGGGGGGACTCAGCACAGATACGCAGTATTTT	CASSLGAGGLSTDTQYF
TRBV7-2	TRBJ2-3	16	TRBD2	NA	TGTGCCAGCAGCGCCAGGGGCGGGAGGGCCGGAGGTACGCAGTATTTT	CASSARGGRAGGTQYF
TRBV6-9	TRBJ2-1	13	NA	NA	TGTGCCTCCTTGTATTGCTCCTACAATGAGCAGTTCTTC	CASLYCSYNEQFF
TRBV7-8	TRBJ2-7	14	TRBD2	NA	TGTGCCAGCAGCTTATCAGCGGGAGGCTACGAGCAGTACTTC	CASSLSAGGYEQYF
TRBV19	TRBJ2-7	13	NA	NA	TGTGCCAGTAGTATAGCCCCTCTCGACGAGCAGTACTTC	CASSIAPLDEQYF
TRBV14	TRBJ1-4	18	NA	NA	TGTGCCAGCAGCCCAGACCGCTCTACAGGAACGACTAATGAAAAACTGTTTTTT	CASSPDRSTGTTNEKLFF
TRBV7-9	TRBJ2-3	18	TRBD2	NA	TGTGCCAGCAGCTCATTAGCGGGAGGAGGTCCTAGCACAGATACGCAGTATTTT	CASSSLAGGGPSTDTQYF
TRBV9	TRBJ2-6	16	TRBD1	once	TGTGCCAGCAGCCGGGGACAGAGCTCTGGGGCCAACGTCCTGACTTTC	CASSRGQSSGANVLTF
TRBV19	TRBJ1-2	18	NA	NA	TGTGCCAGTAGTATACTCACCGGGATCCCTCGCCGGTACTATGGCTACACCTTC	CASSILTGIPRRYYGYTF
TRBV5-1	TRBJ1-4	14	TRBD1	NA	TGCGCCAGCAGCTACGACAGGGTTGGGGAAAAACTGTTTTTT	CASSYDRVGEKLFF
TRBV2	TRBJ2-7	16	NA	NA	TGTGCCAGCAGTGATGTGGCGGGCCCCTTAAAGTACGAGCAGTACTTC	CASSDVAGPLKYEQYF
TRBV5-4	TRBJ1-6	14	NA	NA	TGTGCCAGCAGCAACCAGGAGTATAATTCACCCCTCCACTTT	CASSNQEYNSPLHF
TRBV10-3	TRBJ1-1	15	TRBD1	NA	TGTGCCACGAACAGGGGGAAAGAGATGAACACTGAAGCTTTCTTT	CATNRGKEMNTEAFF
TRBV5-1	TRBJ2-3	14	NA	NA	TGCGCCAGCAGCTTGGGTGGAAGCACAGATACGCAGTATTTT	CASSLGGSTDTQYF
TRBV30	TRBJ2-1	13	TRBD2	NA	TGTGCCTGGAGCGCCGGGGGGGCGTATGAGCAGTTCTTC	CAWSAGGAYEQFF
TRBV11-2	TRBJ2-7	13	NA	NA	TGTGCCAGCAGCTCCTCCCTTAGATACGAGCAGTACTTC	CASSSSLRYEQYF
TRBV9	TRBJ2-3	17	TRBD2	NA	TGTGCCAGCAGCGTAGTTGTGTCTAGCGGGAGTATGGGTACGCAGTATTTT	CASSVVVSSGSMGTQYF
TRBV27	TRBJ2-6	17	NA	NA	TGTGCCAGCAGTTCACAATCGAGGGGGGATGGGGCCAACGTCCTGACTTTC	CASSSQSRGDGANVLTF
TRBV30	TRBJ2-1	17	TRBD2	NA	TGTGCCTGGAGTAGGGGACTAGCGGGGGGGCCAAGTGATGAGCAGTTCTTC	CAWSRGLAGGPSDEQFF
TRBV6-1	TRBJ1-4	14	NA	NA	TGTGCCAGCGCCCCCGGGGATGCGAGTGAAAAACTGTTTTTT	CASAPGDASEKLFF
TRBV28	TRBJ1-1	15	NA	NA	TGTGCCAGCAGTTTTTATCCCTTGGGGGGCACTGAAGCTTTCTTT	CASSFYPLGGTEAFF
TRBV27	TRBJ2-3	16	TRBD1	NA	TGTGCCAGCAGTTCTTGGGACAGGGGGCCCACAGATACGCAGTATTTT	CASSSWDRGPTDTQYF
TRBV18	TRBJ2-7	15	NA	NA	TGTGCCAGCTCACCCAGCAGGGACAACGTAAACGAGCAGTACTTC	CASSPSRDNVNEQYF
TRBV4-3	TRBJ2-7	15	NA	few	TGCGCCAGCAGCCAAGGACAGGGAGGAACTTACGAGCAGTACTTC	CASSQGQGGTYEQYF
TRBV6-6	TRBJ2-2	16	NA	NA	TGTGCCAGCAGTTACTCAATCAGGGTGAACACCGGGGAGCTGTTTTTT	CASSYSIRVNTGELFF
TRBV18	TRBJ2-3	14	TRBD1	NA	TGTGCCAGCTCACCACAGGACAGGGGAGATACGCAGTATTTT	CASSPQDRGDTQYF
TRBV19	TRBJ1-1	19	TRBD1	NA	TGTGCCAGTAACCCCCGTCGAGGTGCGGGACAGGGGAAGAACACTGAAGCTTTCTTT	CASNPRRGAGQGKNTEAFF